This TCR beta chain is from a study of T cells in Graves' hyperthyroidism and ophthalmopathy. Each person with ophthalmopathy scored at least 3 on the Clinical Activity Score, reached NOSPECS grade 4 or higher, and had been ill under 3 months. Fresh peripheral blood, approximately 9.7 ml, was the source of the PBMCs. The CDR3 length is 15 residues. CDR1 MNHNS and CDR2 SASEGT come from the germline V gene. Trimming pared 0 bases from V and 6 bases from J, leaving 15 bases between. General observations from the study: For ophthalmopathy, model prediction preceded onset by a median roughly 6.3 months. Most expanded thyroid clonotypes above 0.001 also appeared in blood.

This clonotype has just one count. Its antigen is still unknown. What was amplified from RNA transcripts were TCR beta CDR3 regions. The HTBI primer set served for first-round RT-PCR of the TCR CDR3. TCRdb re-called the multiplex PCR reads with MiXCR, one entry per CDR3 protein. Here the sample spans about 600,000 distinct CDR3 sequences, about 16% being singletons. This rearrangement joins TRBV6-1 to TRBJ2-7; possible D gene TRBD1, 6 bases. This clonotype originated in a woman in her thirties or forties with Graves' ophthalmopathy. The sample comprised blood. Here the CDR3 DNA reads TGTGCCAGCAGTGAAGCGGCAGGGGAAGGGTCCGAGCAGTACTTC. This translates into CASSEAAGEGSEQYF.